This T cell receptor beta chain was recorded in a study of T cells in Graves' hyperthyroidism and ophthalmopathy. Study findings and constraints: Onset of ophthalmopathy came a median approximately 6.5 months after the model predicted it.

The CDR3 contains 16 residues. Germline V gene lookup returns CDR1 LGHNA and CDR2 YNFKEQ. V gave up 1 base and J gave up 3 bases; unmatched junction bases: 5. In regard to this clonotype: Its target is not known.

Patients aged 18 to 65 with hyperthyroidism were newly diagnosed, with duration under 2 months. RNA transcripts provided the source from which TCR beta CDR3 regions were amplified. The TCR CDR3 was amplified in a first-round RT-PCR using the HTBI primer set. One entry per CDR3 protein results from TCRdb running MiXCR on the multiplex PCR reads. The sample has about 200,000 distinct CDR3 sequences; roughly 18% are singletons. The sequencing sample was made of blood. The V gene is TRBV4-2, the J gene TRBJ2-3, with TRBD1 matching over 9 bases. The clonotype was recovered from a man in his fifties or sixties with Graves' hyperthyroidism. The CDR3 spells CASSQANRGQTDTQYF. The CDR3 coding sequence is TGTGCCAGCAGCCAAGCGAACAGGGGGCAAACAGATACGCAGTATTTT.